A selection of T cell receptor beta chains follows, all from one sample in a study of T-cell memory formation after mild COVID-19. MiXCR was run by TCRdb on the 5' RACE reads, yielding one entry per CDR3 protein. The sample has under 300,000 distinct CDR3 sequences, 8.2% seen once. Sequencing was carried out using PBMCs or a T cell subset sorted from them (not recorded which). These receptors all stem from a young man who had mild COVID-19 (a few samples of this study predate the infection). Cell type and time point are not known. Each CDR3 is given with its conserved first and last residue. The D gene is left open where the match is weak. Clone size is shown for a subset of rows, as once, few, many or a class of expanded clone.

TRBD1	NA	TRBJ2-1	TRBV24-1	TGTGCCACCAGTGCCTTAGGACAGGGGGCCGGGAATGAGCAGTTCTTC	CATSALGQGAGNEQFF
NA	many	TRBJ2-3	TRBV29-1	TGCAGCGTTGAAGATCGTGGCAGGAGCACAGATACGCAGTATTTT	CSVEDRGRSTDTQYF
NA	NA	TRBJ1-5	TRBV6-2/TRBV6-3	TGTGCCAGCAGTCGAGACAGGCGCTTGGATCAGCCCCAGCATTTT	CASSRDRRLDQPQHF
NA	few	TRBJ2-7	TRBV5-4	TGTGCCAGCAGCTTTGGGGGCTCCGACTACGAGCAGTACTTC	CASSFGGSDYEQYF
TRBD1	many	TRBJ2-3	TRBV12-3/TRBV12-4	TGTGCCAGCAGTGCTCGGGACAGGGAGGGATATACGCAGTATTTT	CASSARDREGYTQYF
NA	NA	TRBJ1-5	TRBV29-1	TGCAGCGTCAGTGGGAAGGATCAGCCCCAGCATTTT	CSVSGKDQPQHF
NA	NA	TRBJ1-1	TRBV3-1	TGTGCCAGCAGCCCCTTGGCCGGGGACACTGAAGCTTTCTTT	CASSPLAGDTEAFF
NA	many	TRBJ1-5	TRBV4-1	TGCGCCAGCAGCCAAGATTCTCAGGTTGAAGGAAATCAGCCCCAGCATTTT	CASSQDSQVEGNQPQHF
TRBD2	NA	TRBJ2-2	TRBV4-3	TGCGCCAGCAGCCGACTAGCGGGGGGTGACACCGGGGAGCTGTTTTTT	CASSRLAGGDTGELFF
NA	NA	TRBJ2-3	TRBV5-6	TGTGCCAGCAGCTTCGGGGTCACAGATACGCAGTATTTT	CASSFGVTDTQYF
NA	NA	TRBJ2-2	TRBV5-5	TGTGCCAGCAGCTCAAGAGGGGGAAACACCGGGGAGCTGTTTTTT	CASSSRGGNTGELFF
NA	NA	TRBJ1-2	TRBV5-6	TGTGCCAGCAGCTTGTACGGGGCTAACTATGGCTACACCTTC	CASSLYGANYGYTF
TRBD1	NA	TRBJ2-2	TRBV7-3	TGTGCCAGCAGCTTGTGGACAGGGCACGGGGAGCTGTTTTTT	CASSLWTGHGELFF
TRBD2	NA	TRBJ2-3	TRBV10-3	TGTGCCGTACACGGGACTAGCGGGGGTACAGATACGCAGTATTTT	CAVHGTSGGTDTQYF
NA	many	TRBJ2-1	TRBV2	TGTGCCAGCACCACCGCCTCGGACAATGAGCAGTTCTTC	CASTTASDNEQFF
TRBD1	many	TRBJ1-1	TRBV5-5	TGTGCCAGCAGCTTCTTCGACAGGGGTGAAGCTTTCTTT	CASSFFDRGEAFF